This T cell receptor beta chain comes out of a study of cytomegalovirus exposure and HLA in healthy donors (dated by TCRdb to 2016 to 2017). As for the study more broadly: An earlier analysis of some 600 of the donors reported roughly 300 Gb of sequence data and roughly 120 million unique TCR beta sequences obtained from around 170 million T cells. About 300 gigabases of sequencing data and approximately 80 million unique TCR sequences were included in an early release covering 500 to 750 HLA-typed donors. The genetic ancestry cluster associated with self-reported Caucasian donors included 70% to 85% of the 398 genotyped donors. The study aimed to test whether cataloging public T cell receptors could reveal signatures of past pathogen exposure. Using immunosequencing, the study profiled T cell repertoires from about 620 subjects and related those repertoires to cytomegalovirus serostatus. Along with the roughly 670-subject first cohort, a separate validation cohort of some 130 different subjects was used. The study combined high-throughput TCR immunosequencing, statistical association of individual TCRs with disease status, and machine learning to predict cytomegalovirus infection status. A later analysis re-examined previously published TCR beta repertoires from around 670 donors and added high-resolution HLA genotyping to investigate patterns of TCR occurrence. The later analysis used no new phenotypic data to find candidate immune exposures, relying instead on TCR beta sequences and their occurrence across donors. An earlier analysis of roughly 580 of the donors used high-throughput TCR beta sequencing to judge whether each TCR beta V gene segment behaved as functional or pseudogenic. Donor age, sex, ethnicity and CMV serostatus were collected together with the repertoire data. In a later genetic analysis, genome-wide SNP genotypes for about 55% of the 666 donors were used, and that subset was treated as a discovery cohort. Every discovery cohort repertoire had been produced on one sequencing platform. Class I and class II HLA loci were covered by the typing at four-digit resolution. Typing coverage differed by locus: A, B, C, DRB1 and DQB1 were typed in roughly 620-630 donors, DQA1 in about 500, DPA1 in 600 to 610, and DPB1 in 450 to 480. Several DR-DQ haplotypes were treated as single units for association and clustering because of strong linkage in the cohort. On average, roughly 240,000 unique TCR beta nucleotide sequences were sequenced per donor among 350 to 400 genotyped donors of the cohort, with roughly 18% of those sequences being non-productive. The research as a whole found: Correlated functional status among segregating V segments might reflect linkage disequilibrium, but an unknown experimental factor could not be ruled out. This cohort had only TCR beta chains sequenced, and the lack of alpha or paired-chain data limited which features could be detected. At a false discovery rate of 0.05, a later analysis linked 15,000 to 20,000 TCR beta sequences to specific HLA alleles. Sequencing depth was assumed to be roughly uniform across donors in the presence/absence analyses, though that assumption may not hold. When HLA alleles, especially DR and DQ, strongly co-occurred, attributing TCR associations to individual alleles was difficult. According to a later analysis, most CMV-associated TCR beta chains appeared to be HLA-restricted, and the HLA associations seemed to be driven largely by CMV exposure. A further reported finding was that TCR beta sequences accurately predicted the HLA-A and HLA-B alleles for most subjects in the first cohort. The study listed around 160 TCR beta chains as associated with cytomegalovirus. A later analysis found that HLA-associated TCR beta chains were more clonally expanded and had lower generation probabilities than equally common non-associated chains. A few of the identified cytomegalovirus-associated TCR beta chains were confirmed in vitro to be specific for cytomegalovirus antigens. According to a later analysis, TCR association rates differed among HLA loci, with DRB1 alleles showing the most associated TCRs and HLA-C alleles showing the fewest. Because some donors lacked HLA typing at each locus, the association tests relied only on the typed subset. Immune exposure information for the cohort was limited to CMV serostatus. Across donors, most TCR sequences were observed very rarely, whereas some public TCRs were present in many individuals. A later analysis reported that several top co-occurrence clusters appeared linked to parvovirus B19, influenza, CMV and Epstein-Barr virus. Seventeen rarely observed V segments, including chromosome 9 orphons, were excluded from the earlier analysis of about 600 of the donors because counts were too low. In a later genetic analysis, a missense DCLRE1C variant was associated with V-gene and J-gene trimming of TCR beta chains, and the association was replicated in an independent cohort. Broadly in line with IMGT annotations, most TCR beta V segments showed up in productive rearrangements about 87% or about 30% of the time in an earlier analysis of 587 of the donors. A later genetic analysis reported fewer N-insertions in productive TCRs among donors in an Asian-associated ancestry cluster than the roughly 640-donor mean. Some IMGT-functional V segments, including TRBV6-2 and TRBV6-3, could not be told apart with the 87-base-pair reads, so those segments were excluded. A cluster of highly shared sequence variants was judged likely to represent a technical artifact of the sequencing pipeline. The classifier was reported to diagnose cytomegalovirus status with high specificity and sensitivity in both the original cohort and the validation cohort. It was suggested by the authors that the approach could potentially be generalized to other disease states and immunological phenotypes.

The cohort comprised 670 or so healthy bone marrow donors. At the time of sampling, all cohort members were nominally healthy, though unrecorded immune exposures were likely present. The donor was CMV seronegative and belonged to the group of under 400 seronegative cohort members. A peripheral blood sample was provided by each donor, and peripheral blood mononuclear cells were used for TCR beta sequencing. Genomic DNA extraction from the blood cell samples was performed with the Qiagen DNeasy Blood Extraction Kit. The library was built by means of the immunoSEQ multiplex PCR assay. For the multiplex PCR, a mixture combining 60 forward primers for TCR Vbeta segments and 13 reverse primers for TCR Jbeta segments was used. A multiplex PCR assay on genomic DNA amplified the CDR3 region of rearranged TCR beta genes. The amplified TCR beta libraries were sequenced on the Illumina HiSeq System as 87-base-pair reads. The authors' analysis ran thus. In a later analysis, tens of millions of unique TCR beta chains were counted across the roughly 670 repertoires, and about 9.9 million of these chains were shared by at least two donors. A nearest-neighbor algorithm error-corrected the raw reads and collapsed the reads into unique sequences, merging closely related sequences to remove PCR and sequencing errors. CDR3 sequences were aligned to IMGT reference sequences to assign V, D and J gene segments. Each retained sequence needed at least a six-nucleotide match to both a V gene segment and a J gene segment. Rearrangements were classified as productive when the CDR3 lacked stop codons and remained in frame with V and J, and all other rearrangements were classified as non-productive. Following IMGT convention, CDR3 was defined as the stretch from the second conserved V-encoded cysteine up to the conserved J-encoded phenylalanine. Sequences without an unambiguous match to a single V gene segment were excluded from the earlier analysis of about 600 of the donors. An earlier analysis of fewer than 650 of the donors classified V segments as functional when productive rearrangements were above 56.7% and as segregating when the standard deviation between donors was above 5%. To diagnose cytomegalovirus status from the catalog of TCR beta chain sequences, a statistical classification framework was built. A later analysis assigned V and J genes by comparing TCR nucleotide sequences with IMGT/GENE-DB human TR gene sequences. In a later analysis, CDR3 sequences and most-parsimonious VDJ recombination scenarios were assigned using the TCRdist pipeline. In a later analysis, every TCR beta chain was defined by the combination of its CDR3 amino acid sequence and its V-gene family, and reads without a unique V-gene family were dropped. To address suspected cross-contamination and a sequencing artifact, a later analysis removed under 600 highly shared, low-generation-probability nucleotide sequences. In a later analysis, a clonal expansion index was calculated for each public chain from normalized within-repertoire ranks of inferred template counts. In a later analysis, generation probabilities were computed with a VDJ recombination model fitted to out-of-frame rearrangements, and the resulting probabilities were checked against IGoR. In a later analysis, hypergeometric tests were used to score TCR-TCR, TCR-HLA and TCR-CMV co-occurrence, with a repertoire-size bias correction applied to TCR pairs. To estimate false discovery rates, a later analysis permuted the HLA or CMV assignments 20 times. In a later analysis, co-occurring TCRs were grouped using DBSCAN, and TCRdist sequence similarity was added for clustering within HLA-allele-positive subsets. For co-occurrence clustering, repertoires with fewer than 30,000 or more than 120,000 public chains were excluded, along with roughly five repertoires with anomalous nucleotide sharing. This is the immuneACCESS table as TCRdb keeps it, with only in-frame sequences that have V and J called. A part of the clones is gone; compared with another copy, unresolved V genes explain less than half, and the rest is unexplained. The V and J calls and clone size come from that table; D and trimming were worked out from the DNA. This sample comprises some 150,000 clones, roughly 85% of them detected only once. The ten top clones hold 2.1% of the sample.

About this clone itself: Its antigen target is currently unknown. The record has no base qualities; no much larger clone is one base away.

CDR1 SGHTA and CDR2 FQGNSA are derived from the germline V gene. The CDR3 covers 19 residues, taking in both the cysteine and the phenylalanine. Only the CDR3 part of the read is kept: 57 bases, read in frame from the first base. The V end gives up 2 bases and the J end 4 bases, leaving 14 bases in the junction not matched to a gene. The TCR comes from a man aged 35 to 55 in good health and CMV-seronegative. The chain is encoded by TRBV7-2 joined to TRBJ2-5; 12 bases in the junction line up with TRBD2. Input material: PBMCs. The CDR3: CASSLFRRGLAGLGETQYF. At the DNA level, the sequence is TGTGCCAGCAGCTTATTTAGGCGAGGACTAGCGGGATTGGGAGAGACCCAGTACTTC.